Listed here are 30 T cell receptor beta chains from one sample, sequenced in a study of CD8+ T cells in alopecia areata. As the sequencing template, cDNA was produced by extracting RNA and reverse transcribing it. Profiling relied on immunoSEQ multiplex PCR, and the TCRdb table lists in-frame clones only, not all of them. The sample includes 130,000 to 150,000 clones, roughly 48% seen only once; the top ten take 6.5% to 7.5%. The sequencing sample was made of CD4+ T cells sorted from blood. All receptors derive from a human donor with alopecia areata.

Written as DNA, the CDR3 is TGCAGCGTTGAAACTAGCGGGAAGACCGGGGAGCTGTTTTTT. Protein: CSVETSGKTGELFF. V gene TRBV29-1 combines with J gene TRBJ2-2, with 10 bases aligning to TRBD2. The CDR3 is 14 residues long. The germline V gene encodes CDR1 SQVTM and CDR2 ANQGSEA. The ends lost 2 bases at V and 5 bases at J; junction bases unmatched: 2.

This chain joins TRBV28 and TRBJ2-7, with D tentatively TRBD2 (5 bases). Germline lookup yields CDR1 MDHEN and CDR2 SYDVKM. V was pared by 6 bases and J by 5 bases, with 8 bases between. The CDR3 consists of 11 residues. The CDR3 is CASRVGDEQYF. CDR3 DNA: TGTGCCAGCAGGGTCGGGGACGAGCAGTACTTC.

The table lists this clone with a few counts. J is TRBJ2-7 and V is TRBV29-1, with D unclear. The V and J ends lost 4 bases and 3 bases respectively, with 7 bases between them. CDR1 and CDR2 (germline): SQVTM, ANQGSEA. The CDR3 contains 11 residues. The CDR3 coding sequence is TGCAGCGTTGGTGGGATCTACGAGCAGTACTTC. Translated, it gives CSVGGIYEQYF.

This chain joins TRBV5-1 and TRBJ2-2; D is uncertain. V lost 4 bases, J lost 1 base, and 11 bases lay in between. Germline V CDR1 and CDR2: SGHRS, YFSETQ. There are 15 residues in the CDR3. CDR3 residues: CASSADDENTGELFF. Written as DNA, the CDR3 is TGCGCCAGCAGCGCCGACGACGAGAACACCGGGGAGCTGTTTTTT. Combining the CDR3 with reference TRBV5-1 and TRBJ2-2 gives the whole variable domain KAGVTQTPRYLIKTRGQQVTLSCSPISGHRSVSWYQQTPGQGLQFLFEYFSETQRNKGNFPGRFSGRQFSNSRSEMNVSTLELGDSALYLCASSADDENTGELFFGEGSRLTVL.

The chain couples TRBV28 to TRBJ2-1; D call uncertain. The CDR3 loop spans 12 amino acids. CDR1 and CDR2 (germline): MDHEN, SYDVKM. Deletions cut 4 bases from V and 7 bases from J, with 8 bases between. The CDR3 DNA follows: TGTGCCAGCAGTTCGACTGGGAATGAGCAGTTCTTC. This translates into CASSSTGNEQFF.

V usage is TRBV6-5 and J usage is TRBJ1-4; D unresolved. The V gene's germline CDR1 is MNHEY and CDR2 SVGAGI. This CDR3 is 14 amino acids long. Trimming took 1 base from V and 5 from J, leaving 8 bases between them. The CDR3 here is CASSYLNRNEKLFF. Here the CDR3 DNA reads TGTGCCAGCAGTTACTTAAACAGAAATGAAAAACTGTTTTTT.

This rearrangement joins TRBV7-6 to TRBJ2-5, with unresolved D. Germline loops: CDR1 SGHVS, CDR2 FNYEAQ. The CDR3 spans 12 residues. Trimming removed 2 bases from V and 2 bases from J, with 3 bases in between. CDR3 residues: CASSLIQETQYF. In nucleotides, the CDR3 is TGTGCCAGCAGCTTAATTCAAGAGACCCAGTACTTC.

The chain couples TRBV20-1 to TRBJ2-5, with D perhaps assigned TRBD1 or TRBD2 (5 bases each). The germline CDR1 and CDR2 sequences are DFQATT and SNEGSKA (reference sequence). The V gene lost 1 base and the J gene lost 5 bases, with 5 bases spanning the gap. CDR3 size: 11 residues. CDR3 sequence: CSARGGETQYF. CDR3 nucleotide sequence: TGCAGTGCTAGAGGGGGGGAGACCCAGTACTTC.

J is TRBJ2-7 and V is TRBV29-1; 7 bases match TRBD2. This CDR3 spans 13 amino acids. Trimming removed 3 bases from V and 2 bases from J; junction bases left unmatched: 4. CDR1 and CDR2 (germline): SQVTM, ANQGSEA. CDR3 in amino acids: CSVDGGSAYEQYF. For the CDR3, the DNA is TGCAGCGTTGATGGCGGGAGCGCCTACGAGCAGTACTTC.

This clone was detected only a few times. The chain combines TRBV11-2 with TRBJ2-5; D may be TRBD1 or TRBD2 (5 bases each). Germline lookup yields CDR1 SGHAT and CDR2 FQNNGV. V was clipped by 5 bases and J by 5 bases, with 15 bases between them. This CDR3 has 14 residues. The CDR3 sequence: CASSPREWEETQYF. The CDR3 DNA is TGTGCCAGCAGCCCCAGGGAGTGGGAGGAGACCCAGTACTTC.

The CDR3 loop is CASSFDMYEQYF. In DNA, the CDR3 is TGTGCCAGCAGCTTCGACATGTACGAGCAGTACTTC. V usage is TRBV5-4 and J usage is TRBJ2-7, with no clear D. Germline V gene lookup returns CDR1 SGHNT and CDR2 YYREEE (reference sequence). The CDR3 runs 12 residues. Between the trimmed V and J ends, which lost 2 bases and 4 bases, there was a span of 7 bases.

This clone was counted a few times. The rearrangement uses TRBV28 and TRBJ1-1; D remains ambiguous. Germline assignment: CDR1 MDHEN and CDR2 SYDVKM. Trimming shortened V by 7 bases and J by 3 bases, and 9 bases separated the two germline ends. The CDR3 sequence is 12 residues long. The CDR3 protein is CASTGMDTEAFF. The CDR3, as DNA: TGTGCCAGCACGGGAATGGACACTGAAGCTTTCTTT.

This CDR3 reads CASSVGGTDNQPQHF. CDR3 nucleotide sequence: TGTGCCAGCAGCGTAGGGGGTACGGACAATCAGCCCCAGCATTTT. The chain carries TRBV9 and TRBJ1-5; unclear D gene. CDR3 size: 15 residues. From germline, CDR1 is SGDLS and CDR2 YYNGEE. V gave up 0 bases and J gave up 3 bases, with 10 bases separating them. Using reference TRBV9 and TRBJ1-5 for the parts outside the CDR3, the full variable domain is DSGVTQTPKHLITATGQRVTLRCSPRSGDLSVYWYQQSLDQGLQFLIQYYNGEERAKGNILERFSAQQFPDLHSELNLSSLELGDSALYFCASSVGGTDNQPQHFGDGTRLSIL.

The chain is built from TRBV27 and TRBJ1-1; 7 nucleotides match TRBD1. The CDR3 is made up of 13 amino acids. Losses at the gene ends were 5 bases for V and 3 bases for J; bases not matched to a gene: 3. Germline values: CDR1 MNHEY, CDR2 SMNVEV (reference sequence). The CDR3 nucleotides are TGTGCCAGCAGTGTACAGGGGTACACTGAAGCTTTCTTT. Translation: CASSVQGYTEAFF.

The rearrangement links TRBV29-1 to TRBJ1-1; weak D call: TRBD1 (5 bases). V gave up 5 bases and J gave up 0 bases, with 10 bases separating them. The germline V gene encodes CDR1 SQVTM and CDR2 ANQGSEA. The CDR3 is 13 residues long. CDR3 nucleotide sequence: TGCAGCGTTCGGGCAGGGCTGAACACTGAAGCTTTCTTT. As protein: CSVRAGLNTEAFF.

The rearrangement uses TRBV30 and TRBJ2-7; 9 positions match TRBD2. The CDR3 totals 13 residues. Germline V gene sequence: CDR1 GTSNPN, CDR2 SVGIG (reference sequence). V shed 8 bases and J 4 bases; nucleotides not matched to a gene: 9. CDR3 in DNA: TGTGCCGGGTTTAGCGGGAGAAAGTACGAGCAGTACTTC. Translating gives CAGFSGRKYEQYF.

The CDR3 coding sequence is TGTGCCACCAGGGCCTATTCTATCAATGAGCAGTTCTTC. Residues: CATRAYSINEQFF. The rearrangement joins TRBV15 to TRBJ2-1; D is uncertain. The germline gives CDR1 LNHNV, CDR2 YYDKDF (reference sequence). V lost 6 bases, J lost 6 bases, and 12 bases lay in between. The CDR3 spans 13 residues.

The chain joins TRBV19 to TRBJ2-7; 9 bases fit TRBD1. The ends lost 5 bases at V and 7 bases at J; junction bases unmatched: 9. The germline CDR1 and CDR2 sequences are LNHDA and SQIVND (reference sequence). This CDR3 contains 14 residues. The DNA of the CDR3 is TGTGCCAGTAGTGGACAGGGGATCGGTCGGGAGCAGTACTTC. It yields the protein CASSGQGIGREQYF.

The chain is built from TRBV29-1 and TRBJ2-1, with a weak D call TRBD2 (6 bases). Per the germline V gene, CDR1 is SQVTM and CDR2 is ANQGSEA. CDR3 length: 14 residues. Between the trimmed V and J ends, which lost 6 bases and 5 bases, there was a span of 17 bases. CDR3 nucleotides: TGCAGCGTGACTAGTTCGATCTTAGACAATGAGCAGTTCTTC. Translated, it gives CSVTSSILDNEQFF.

The chain is built from TRBV28 and TRBJ2-5; D remains unclear. This CDR3 is 12 amino acids long. Germline lookup yields CDR1 MDHEN and CDR2 SYDVKM. V was shortened by 4 bases and J by 6 bases, with 9 bases between the two germline ends. This CDR3 is CASSYNSQTQYF. The CDR3, as DNA: TGTGCCAGCAGTTATAACAGCCAGACCCAGTACTTC.

Written as DNA, the CDR3 is TGTGCCTGGAGTTCGCAGGGAAGGGACGAGCAGTACTTC. Translated: CAWSSQGRDEQYF. The chain employs TRBV30 and TRBJ2-7; tentative D call: TRBD1 (5 bases). V lost 2 bases and J 5 bases, leaving 13 bases between the germline ends. CDR1 and CDR2 (germline): GTSNPN, SVGIG (reference sequence). CDR3 length equals 13 residues.

The chain is built from TRBV11-2 and TRBJ2-1, with D possibly being TRBD2 (6 bases). V was trimmed by 0 bases and J by 14 bases, leaving 8 bases between them. Germline V gives CDR1 SGHAT, CDR2 FQNNGV. The CDR3 consists of 11 residues. The CDR3 bases are TGTGCCAGCAGCTTAGAACTAGCAAAGTTCTTC. This encodes CASSLELAKFF.

In its sample, this clone was seen a few times. The rearrangement uses TRBV19 and TRBJ2-7; D uncertain. V lost 5 bases, J lost 2 bases, and 4 bases lay in between. The CDR3 consists of 11 residues. From germline, CDR1 is LNHDA and CDR2 SQIVND (reference sequence). The CDR3 is CASSQAYEQYF. DNA of the CDR3: TGTGCCAGTAGTCAAGCCTACGAGCAGTACTTC.

V and J are TRBV5-1 and TRBJ2-7; no clear D. From germline, CDR1 is SGHRS and CDR2 YFSETQ. V dropped 3 bases and J dropped 5 bases, with 6 bases sitting between them. CDR3 length: 11 amino acids. CDR3 sequence: CASSSLHEQYF. DNA for the CDR3: TGCGCCAGCAGCTCCCTTCACGAGCAGTACTTC.

The gene calls are TRBV29-1 and TRBJ1-5, with 7 nucleotides matching TRBD1. CDR3 length: 15 amino acids. The ends lost 6 bases at V and 3 bases at J; junction bases unmatched: 11. Germline V gene data show CDR1 as SQVTM and CDR2 as ANQGSEA. The CDR3 bases are TGCAGCGTCGCCCCAGGGACAGATCACAATCAGCCCCAGCATTTT. This encodes CSVAPGTDHNQPQHF.

V usage is TRBV7-6 and J usage is TRBJ2-3; D might be TRBD2 (6 bases). V was clipped by 1 base and J by 3 bases, with 8 bases between them. The CDR3 has 14 residues. CDR1 is SGHVS and CDR2 is FNYEAQ in the germline V gene. In nucleotides, the CDR3 is TGTGCCAGCAGCTTAGGGACTACAACAGATACGCAGTATTTT. It encodes CASSLGTTTDTQYF. The whole variable domain, filled in from reference TRBV7-6 and TRBJ2-3, reads GAGVSQSPRYKVTKRGQDVALRCDPISGHVSLYWYRQALGQGPEFLTYFNYEAQQDKSGLPNDRFSAERPEGSISTLTIQRTEQRDSAMYRCASSLGTTTDTQYFGPGTRLTVL.

The chain recombines TRBV5-1 with TRBJ2-1; a weak D match, TRBD2 (5 bases). V was clipped by 3 bases and J by 1 base, with 11 bases between them. This CDR3 is 15 amino acids long. Per the germline V gene, CDR1 is SGHRS and CDR2 is YFSETQ. The CDR3 DNA follows: TGCGCCAGCAGCTATGGAGGCGGTTCCTACAATGAGCAGTTCTTC. This codes for CASSYGGGSYNEQFF.

The chain carries TRBV4-1 and TRBJ2-4; 10 nucleotides match TRBD2. The CDR3 is made up of 17 amino acids. Losses at the gene ends were 1 base for V and 8 bases for J; bases not matched to a gene: 11. Germline assignment: CDR1 MGHRA and CDR2 YSYEKL. The CDR3 loop is CASSQVLRLAGVDIQYF. CDR3 nucleotides: TGCGCCAGCAGCCAAGTCTTAAGGCTAGCGGGAGTAGACATTCAGTACTTC.

This chain links TRBV7-8 with TRBJ1-5; D gene uncertain. Germline CDR1 is SGHVS and CDR2 is FQNEAQ. The CDR3 has 17 amino acids. The V and J ends lost 5 bases and 2 bases respectively, with 19 bases between them. CDR3 sequence (DNA): TGTGCCAGCAGCGGGAGTTGGACGGTCGATGGCAATCAGCCCCAGCATTTT. Encoded protein: CASSGSWTVDGNQPQHF.

This clone has only a few counts. The J gene is TRBJ2-7, the V gene TRBV23-1, with TRBD1 matching over 9 bases. TRBV23-1 is classed as an ORF, of uncertain function. The CDR3 consists of 17 residues. V trimming: 0 bases; J trimming: 4 bases; junction bases outside the gene matches: 10. The CDR3 spells CASSQSAFRTGEYEQYF. Here the CDR3 DNA reads TGCGCCAGCAGTCAATCGGCGTTTCGGACAGGGGAGTACGAGCAGTACTTC.